A selection of T cell receptor beta chains follows, all from one sample in a study of long-term antiretroviral therapy in people with HIV. Generated by immunoSEQ multiplex PCR, the TCRdb table keeps only in-frame clones and is missing some. The table lists about 25,000 clones, over 80% of them singletons, with approximately 15% in the top ten. Here the sequenced sample was unsorted PBMCs, taken roughly 4.5 years after starting antiretroviral therapy. The receptors here all came from a man younger than 45 with HIV. Both conserved end residues are part of each CDR3. Fields, in order: CDR3 length, D gene, V gene, J gene, clone size, CDR3 DNA, CDR3 protein. D genes are given only for firm matches. The size field is filled for only some rows; it gives once, few, many or a size class.

cdr3_length: 14
d_call: -
v_call: TRBV7-9
j_call: TRBJ1-1
clone_size: -
cdr3_nt: TGTGCCAGCAGCTTTCAAGTTCCGGGCACTGAAGCTTTCTTT
cdr3_aa: CASSFQVPGTEAFF

cdr3_length: 15
d_call: TRBD2
v_call: TRBV11-2
j_call: TRBJ2-4
clone_size: few
cdr3_nt: TGTGCCAGCAGCCCTCGACTAGCAGCTAAAAACATTCAGTACTTC
cdr3_aa: CASSPRLAAKNIQYF

cdr3_length: 11
d_call: -
v_call: TRBV27
j_call: TRBJ2-7
clone_size: few
cdr3_nt: TGTGCCAGCAGTTCATTCTACGAGCAGTACTTC
cdr3_aa: CASSSFYEQYF

cdr3_length: 13
d_call: -
v_call: TRBV29-1
j_call: TRBJ1-1
clone_size: once
cdr3_nt: TGCAGCGTTGGTGCTTGGGGGAACACTGAAGCTTTCTTT
cdr3_aa: CSVGAWGNTEAFF

cdr3_length: 14
d_call: TRBD1
v_call: TRBV6-1
j_call: TRBJ1-6
clone_size: -
cdr3_nt: TGTGCCAGCCAGACGGGACAGAAGAATTCACCCCTCCACTTT
cdr3_aa: CASQTGQKNSPLHF

cdr3_length: 16
d_call: -
v_call: TRBV11-2
j_call: TRBJ2-1
clone_size: once
cdr3_nt: TGTGCCAGCAGCTCACCTCAGGGTGAGAGCTACAATGAGCAGTTCTTC
cdr3_aa: CASSSPQGESYNEQFF

cdr3_length: 13
d_call: -
v_call: TRBV7-9
j_call: TRBJ2-7
clone_size: -
cdr3_nt: TGTGCCAGCAGCTCTCAAGCCTCCTACGAGCAGTACTTC
cdr3_aa: CASSSQASYEQYF

cdr3_length: 13
d_call: -
v_call: TRBV6-4
j_call: TRBJ1-6
clone_size: -
cdr3_nt: TGTGCCAGCAGTGGGGATGCGAATTCACCCCTCCACTTT
cdr3_aa: CASSGDANSPLHF

cdr3_length: 15
d_call: TRBD1
v_call: TRBV10-3
j_call: TRBJ2-1
clone_size: -
cdr3_nt: TGTGCCATCAGCCTGGCGTCTACAGGGGACAATGAGCAGTTCTTC
cdr3_aa: CAISLASTGDNEQFF

cdr3_length: 16
d_call: TRBD1
v_call: TRBV28
j_call: TRBJ2-7
clone_size: once
cdr3_nt: TGTGCCAGCAGTCTGCCCCGGGGACAGGGGGGAATGGAGCAGTACTTC
cdr3_aa: CASSLPRGQGGMEQYF

cdr3_length: 14
d_call: TRBD1
v_call: TRBV9
j_call: TRBJ1-6
clone_size: -
cdr3_nt: TGTGCCAGCAGCCTGGGACAGCATAATTCACCCCTCCACTTT
cdr3_aa: CASSLGQHNSPLHF

cdr3_length: 16
d_call: TRBD1
v_call: TRBV4-2
j_call: TRBJ1-2
clone_size: -
cdr3_nt: TGTGCCAGCACCCGGGGGACAGGGGGCGGTTTCGGTGGCTACACCTTC
cdr3_aa: CASTRGTGGGFGGYTF

cdr3_length: 16
d_call: -
v_call: TRBV28
j_call: TRBJ1-5
clone_size: -
cdr3_nt: TGTGCCAGCAGTTTCAGCCGGGTCGAGGTCATTCAGCCCCAGCATTTT
cdr3_aa: CASSFSRVEVIQPQHF

cdr3_length: 16
d_call: TRBD1
v_call: TRBV4-1
j_call: TRBJ1-4
clone_size: -
cdr3_nt: TGCGCCAGCAGCCACACCGCGGGACAGGGTGAAGAAAAACTGTTTTTT
cdr3_aa: CASSHTAGQGEEKLFF

cdr3_length: 13
d_call: -
v_call: TRBV11-2
j_call: TRBJ2-2
clone_size: -
cdr3_nt: TGTGCCAGCACCCCTCGGGGCACCGGGGAGCTGTTTTTT
cdr3_aa: CASTPRGTGELFF

cdr3_length: 16
d_call: TRBD1
v_call: TRBV7-6
j_call: TRBJ1-1
clone_size: -
cdr3_nt: TGTGCCAGCACCCAGGGGGGGGGCGAGGTGAACACTGAAGCTTTCTTT
cdr3_aa: CASTQGGGEVNTEAFF

cdr3_length: 15
d_call: TRBD2
v_call: TRBV11-2
j_call: TRBJ2-7
clone_size: once
cdr3_nt: TGTGCCAGCAGCTTTGGTCTAGCGGGAGGTTACGAGCAGTACTTC
cdr3_aa: CASSFGLAGGYEQYF

cdr3_length: 16
d_call: TRBD2
v_call: TRBV6-4
j_call: TRBJ2-3
clone_size: -
cdr3_nt: TGTGCCAGCAGTGCCGACTCACCGGGGGGGCAGGATACGCAGTATTTT
cdr3_aa: CASSADSPGGQDTQYF

cdr3_length: 13
d_call: -
v_call: TRBV5-1
j_call: TRBJ2-7
clone_size: few
cdr3_nt: TGCGCCAGCAGCTTGGAAGGGGAGGTCGAGCAGTACTTC
cdr3_aa: CASSLEGEVEQYF

cdr3_length: 12
d_call: -
v_call: TRBV10-3
j_call: TRBJ1-4
clone_size: -
cdr3_nt: TGTGCCATCAGTGAGTCGGTCGAAAAACTGTTTTTT
cdr3_aa: CAISESVEKLFF

cdr3_length: 16
d_call: TRBD2
v_call: TRBV4-2
j_call: TRBJ2-3
clone_size: once
cdr3_nt: TGTGCCAGCAGCCAAGAGGCGGGGGTGGGACCAGATACGCAGTATTTT
cdr3_aa: CASSQEAGVGPDTQYF

cdr3_length: 14
d_call: -
v_call: TRBV7-9
j_call: TRBJ2-1
clone_size: -
cdr3_nt: TGTGCCAGCAGTCCTAAGTGGGTTCTACGGGAGCAGTTCTTC
cdr3_aa: CASSPKWVLREQFF

cdr3_length: 14
d_call: TRBD2
v_call: TRBV7-9
j_call: TRBJ2-1
clone_size: -
cdr3_nt: TGTGCCAGCAGCTTAGCCCGGGAGGTTGATGAGCAGTTCTTC
cdr3_aa: CASSLAREVDEQFF

cdr3_length: 19
d_call: TRBD1
v_call: TRBV19
j_call: TRBJ1-5
clone_size: -
cdr3_nt: TGTGCCAGTAGTATAGGTCCGGGACAGGGGTTTTCGGGCAATCAGCCCCAGCATTTT
cdr3_aa: CASSIGPGQGFSGNQPQHF

cdr3_length: 15
d_call: TRBD2
v_call: TRBV4-2
j_call: TRBJ2-3
clone_size: few
cdr3_nt: TGTGCCAGCAGCCCGAGACTAGCGAGTACAGATACGCAGTATTTT
cdr3_aa: CASSPRLASTDTQYF

cdr3_length: 11
d_call: -
v_call: TRBV18
j_call: TRBJ2-5
clone_size: -
cdr3_nt: TGTGCCAGCTCACCCCAAGAGACCCAGTACTTC
cdr3_aa: CASSPQETQYF

cdr3_length: 14
d_call: TRBD2
v_call: TRBV7-8
j_call: TRBJ2-7
clone_size: once
cdr3_nt: TGTGCCAGCAGCCCGCGGGGGGAAAACTACGAGCAGTACTTC
cdr3_aa: CASSPRGENYEQYF

cdr3_length: 16
d_call: TRBD2
v_call: TRBV18
j_call: TRBJ2-7
clone_size: -
cdr3_nt: TGTGCCAGCTCACCAGCTAGCGGGAGTTATCCTTACGAGCAGTACTTC
cdr3_aa: CASSPASGSYPYEQYF

cdr3_length: 14
d_call: -
v_call: TRBV19
j_call: TRBJ2-3
clone_size: -
cdr3_nt: TGTGCCAGTAGTATCGGGGGCCCGCTAGATACGCAGTATTTT
cdr3_aa: CASSIGGPLDTQYF

cdr3_length: 13
d_call: -
v_call: TRBV2
j_call: TRBJ1-4
clone_size: -
cdr3_nt: TGTGCCAGCAGCAAAGGGGCCAAGGAAAAACTGTTTTTT
cdr3_aa: CASSKGAKEKLFF

cdr3_length: 16
d_call: TRBD2
v_call: TRBV6-4
j_call: TRBJ2-2
clone_size: once
cdr3_nt: TGTGCCAGCAGTGCCCTAGCGGGAGGGCCCTCCGGGGAGCTGTTTTTT
cdr3_aa: CASSALAGGPSGELFF

cdr3_length: 12
d_call: -
v_call: TRBV2
j_call: TRBJ2-7
clone_size: -
cdr3_nt: TGTGCCAGCAGTGGGGAGCAAATGGAGCAGTACTTC
cdr3_aa: CASSGEQMEQYF

cdr3_length: 16
d_call: -
v_call: TRBV7-7
j_call: TRBJ2-3
clone_size: -
cdr3_nt: TGTGCTAGCAGCCCAGGTGGGGACTCGAGAGCAGATACGCAGTATTTT
cdr3_aa: CASSPGGDSRADTQYF

cdr3_length: 15
d_call: -
v_call: TRBV9
j_call: TRBJ1-1
clone_size: -
cdr3_nt: TGTGCCAGCAGCGCCGGAGGTCCATGGAACACTGAAGCTTTCTTT
cdr3_aa: CASSAGGPWNTEAFF

cdr3_length: 14
d_call: -
v_call: TRBV19
j_call: TRBJ1-5
clone_size: -
cdr3_nt: TGTGCCAGTAGTATTGGAACAGCAAATCAGCCCCAGCATTTT
cdr3_aa: CASSIGTANQPQHF